Below, 30 T cell receptor beta chains from the same sample are listed, as sequenced in a study of T cell changes during pregnancy in multiple sclerosis. Assay: immunoSEQ multiplex PCR; the TCRdb copy retains only in-frame clones and omits some. Among around 79,000 clones listed, about 89% were seen once. This sample comprised CD4+ T cells from peripheral blood mononuclear cells, obtained in the second trimester of pregnancy. The receptors derive from a female donor with multiple sclerosis, enrolled in a pregnancy study.

This chain uses TRBV28 with TRBJ2-7, with a weak D call TRBD1 (5 bases). CDR1 is MDHEN and CDR2 is SYDVKM in the germline V gene. The CDR3 covers 15 residues. Trimming cost V 3 bases and J 0 bases, with 12 bases left between them. This CDR3 reads CASSFPGKSSYEQYF. The CDR3 coding sequence is TGTGCCAGCAGTTTCCCAGGGAAGTCCTCCTACGAGCAGTACTTC.

The chain has TRBV5-1 and TRBJ2-2; 8 bases are a match to TRBD2. V trimming: 0 bases; J trimming: 2 bases; junction bases outside the gene matches: 6. The CDR3 covers 17 residues. Germline V gives CDR1 SGHRS, CDR2 YFSETQ. This chain's CDR3 is CASSLAPTSGNTGELFF. CDR3 nucleotides: TGCGCCAGCAGCTTGGCCCCCACTAGCGGCAACACCGGGGAGCTGTTTTTT.

The chain links TRBV6-5 to TRBJ1-1, with D maybe TRBD1 (5 bases). This CDR3 has 14 residues. The germline V gene encodes CDR1 MNHEY and CDR2 SVGAGI. V was trimmed by 5 bases and J by 4 bases, leaving 14 bases between them. The CDR3 DNA reads TGTGCCAGCAGTGCGGGGGTGTACGCCACTGAAGCTTTCTTT. Encoded protein: CASSAGVYATEAFF.

The rearrangement joins TRBV11-2 to TRBJ1-3, with 7 bases identical to TRBD1. Germline CDR1 is SGHAT and CDR2 is FQNNGV. This CDR3 region has 14 residues. The J segment lost 7 bases and the V segment lost 3 bases, leaving 6 bases of the junction unmatched. CDR3 amino acids: CASSLGQIGNTIYF. CDR3 DNA sequence: TGTGCCAGCAGCTTGGGACAGATAGGGAACACCATATATTTT.

This chain connects TRBV9 to TRBJ1-2, with TRBD1 matching over 9 bases. The germline gives CDR1 SGDLS, CDR2 YYNGEE. CDR3 length equals 14 residues. With 0 bases clipped from V and 4 bases from J, the junction kept 1 base outside the gene matches. DNA of the CDR3: TGTGCCAGCAGCGTAGGACAGGGGGGCTATGGCTACACCTTC. Protein product: CASSVGQGGYGYTF. The entire variable domain, with the rest obtained from reference TRBV9 and TRBJ1-2, is as follows: DSGVTQTPKHLITATGQRVTLRCSPRSGDLSVYWYQQSLDQGLQFLIQYYNGEERAKGNILERFSAQQFPDLHSELNLSSLELGDSALYFCASSVGQGGYGYTFGSGTRLTVV.

The CDR3 DNA is TGTGCCAGCAGTGAGGACTTTCAGCCCCAGCATTTT. Translation gives CASSEDFQPQHF. The chain joins TRBV2 to TRBJ1-5; D is uncertain. CDR3 length: 12 amino acids. Trimming cost V 3 bases and J 6 bases, with 6 bases left between them. Germline values: CDR1 SNHLY, CDR2 FYNNEI.

The rearrangement links TRBV19 to TRBJ1-1; tentatively, D is TRBD1 (5 bases). CDR3 length: 15 residues. V shed 5 bases and J shed 5 bases, with 18 bases lying between them. The germline CDR1 and CDR2 sequences are LNHDA and SQIVND (reference sequence). The CDR3 spells CASSPPSGGRTEAFF. The CDR3 DNA follows: TGTGCCAGTAGTCCCCCATCGGGGGGTCGGACTGAAGCTTTCTTT.

The chain is built from TRBV9 and TRBJ1-1, with 9 bases lining up with TRBD1. V dropped 2 bases and J dropped 7; count of bases not matched to a gene: 3. This CDR3 has 13 residues. From germline, CDR1 is SGDLS and CDR2 YYNGEE. The CDR3 here is CASSVTGGSEAFF. The CDR3 DNA reads TGTGCCAGCAGCGTGACAGGGGGGAGTGAAGCTTTCTTT.

The J gene is TRBJ2-2, the V gene TRBV9, with 11 bases matching TRBD1. Germline CDR1 and CDR2: SGDLS and YYNGEE. J was trimmed by 6 bases and V by 4 bases; bases with no gene match: 14. There are 18 residues in the CDR3. CDR3 region: CASSPRTGGGGLAGELFF. The CDR3 DNA reads TGTGCCAGCAGCCCCAGGACAGGGGGCGGCGGGTTGGCCGGGGAGCTGTTTTTT.

The rearrangement joins TRBV13 to TRBJ2-1; 9 bases fit TRBD2. Trimming removed 5 bases from V and 4 bases from J; junction bases left unmatched: 9. Per the germline V gene, CDR1 is PRHDT and CDR2 is FYEKMQ (reference sequence). This CDR3 has 16 amino acids. This chain's CDR3 is CASSRTLAGVYNEQFF. The CDR3 DNA reads TGTGCCAGCAGCCGCACCTTAGCGGGAGTTTACAATGAGCAGTTCTTC. Combining the CDR3 with reference TRBV13 and TRBJ2-1 gives the whole variable domain AAGVIQSPRHLIKEKRETATLKCYPIPRHDTVYWYQQGPGQDPQFLISFYEKMQSDKGSIPDRFSAQQFSDYHSELNMSSLELGDSALYFCASSRTLAGVYNEQFFGPGTRLTVL.

The chain links TRBV11-3 to TRBJ2-5, with D unresolved. The CDR3 has 14 residues. Between the trimmed V and J ends, which lost 1 base and 7 bases, there was a span of 13 bases. Germline V gives CDR1 SGHNT, CDR2 YENEEA. The CDR3 here is CASSLGGAIVTQYF. The DNA for the CDR3 is TGTGCCAGCAGCTTAGGAGGAGCCATTGTGACCCAGTACTTC.

J is TRBJ2-2 and V is TRBV19; D is perhaps TRBD1 (6 bases). Trimming removed 3 bases at V and 1 base at J, with 9 bases between. The CDR3 sequence is 15 residues long. Germline V gene lookup returns CDR1 LNHDA and CDR2 SQIVND (reference sequence). The CDR3 region is CASSMGTRNTGELFF. CDR3 bases: TGTGCCAGTAGTATGGGGACACGGAACACCGGGGAGCTGTTTTTT. The full variable domain, in which reference TRBV19 and TRBJ2-2 provide the parts outside the CDR3, is DGGITQSPKYLFRKEGQNVTLSCEQNLNHDAMYWYRQDPGQGLRLIYYSQIVNDFQKGDIAEGYSVSREKKESFPLTVTSAQKNPTAFYLCASSMGTRNTGELFFGEGSRLTVL.

CDR3 sequence reads: CASSSKGAWGGLNEQFF. DNA of the CDR3: TGTGCCAGCAGCTCAAAAGGGGCCTGGGGAGGACTCAATGAGCAGTTCTTC. This chain connects TRBV27 to TRBJ2-1; D may be TRBD2 (6 bases). Germline V gene sequence: CDR1 MNHEY, CDR2 SMNVEV (reference sequence). Trimming left V 6 bases short and J 6 bases short, with 24 bases between. The CDR3 consists of 17 residues.

The V call is TRBV18, the J call TRBJ1-2; D is uncertain. The germline V and J ends were trimmed by 5 bases and 0 bases, with 22 bases remaining between them. CDR1 and CDR2 from the germline V gene are KGHSH and LQKENI. This CDR3 spans 18 amino acids. DNA of the CDR3: TGTGCCAGCTCAACCTCCCCGGTTTCGAGGCTAGCTAACTATGGCTACACCTTC. Amino acid sequence: CASSTSPVSRLANYGYTF.

The chain links TRBV7-2 to TRBJ2-7, with 8 positions matching TRBD1. Germline lookup yields CDR1 SGHTA and CDR2 FQGNSA. The CDR3 extends over 17 amino acids. Losses at the gene ends were 5 bases for V and 3 bases for J; bases not matched to a gene: 15. Written as DNA, the CDR3 is TGTGCCAGCAGCGGCCGCTCAGGGGGCTTCCCTGGCTACGAGCAGTACTTC. Translated: CASSGRSGGFPGYEQYF.

This clone has only one observation. V is TRBV6-6 and J is TRBJ1-1; tentatively, D is TRBD1 (5 bases). Germline assignment: CDR1 MNHNY and CDR2 SVGAGI (reference sequence). The CDR3 extends over 14 amino acids. The V and J ends lost 2 bases and 0 bases respectively, with 7 bases between them. CDR3 residues: CASSYDRMNTEAFF. In DNA form, the CDR3 reads TGTGCCAGCAGTTACGACAGAATGAACACTGAAGCTTTCTTT.

The chain uses TRBV15 and TRBJ1-2; weak D call: TRBD1 (5 bases). The CDR3 has 14 residues. Per germline, CDR1 LNHNV and CDR2 YYDKDF (reference sequence). Trimming pared 1 base from V and 8 bases from J, leaving 14 bases between. This chain's CDR3 is CATSRVEDTGGYTF. CDR3 DNA: TGTGCCACCAGCAGAGTAGAGGACACCGGAGGCTACACCTTC.

The genes are TRBV9 and TRBJ2-3, with a possible D match to TRBD2 (5 bases). Germline-derived CDR1 and CDR2 are SGDLS and YYNGEE. Trimming took 5 bases from V and 2 from J, leaving 18 bases between them. The CDR3 is 16 amino acids. The CDR3 sequence is CASSPGGRAYTDTQYF. CDR3 nucleotide sequence: TGTGCCAGCAGTCCAGGAGGAAGAGCTTACACAGATACGCAGTATTTT.

The rearrangement uses TRBV7-3 and TRBJ2-3; 8 nucleotides agree with TRBD2. Germline V lookup: CDR1 SGHTA, CDR2 FQGTGA. J lost 2 bases, V lost 0 bases, and 4 bases had no gene match. The CDR3 totals 16 residues. The chain's CDR3 is CASSLTTSAVTDTQYF. DNA of the CDR3: TGTGCCAGCAGCTTAACGACTAGCGCTGTCACAGATACGCAGTATTTT.

This clone was counted a few times. This chain links TRBV15 with TRBJ1-6; 10 nucleotides line up with TRBD1. The germline gives CDR1 LNHNV, CDR2 YYDKDF (reference sequence). This CDR3 region has 14 residues. J lost 7 bases, V lost 5 bases, and 2 bases had no gene match. In DNA, the CDR3 is TGTGCCACCAGCGTGGGACAGGGGAATTCACCCCTCCACTTT. This codes for CATSVGQGNSPLHF.

V gene TRBV7-3 combines with J gene TRBJ2-7; D call uncertain. Trimming stripped 4 bases from V and 6 bases from J, with 13 bases between. Germline V gene data show CDR1 as SGHTA and CDR2 as FQGTGA. CDR3 length equals 13 residues. The CDR3 loop is CASSSGPMSEQYF. The CDR3, as DNA: TGTGCCAGCAGCTCAGGTCCAATGAGCGAGCAGTACTTC.

The chain links TRBV19 to TRBJ2-7; 12 nucleotides match TRBD1. Per germline, CDR1 LNHDA and CDR2 SQIVND (reference sequence). The V gene end was trimmed by 4 bases and the J gene end by 5 bases; junction bases not matched to a gene: 3. The CDR3 totals 14 residues. Written as DNA, the CDR3 is TGTGCCAGTAGTAGGGACAGGGGGCGGCACGAGCAGTACTTC. Protein product: CASSRDRGRHEQYF.

The rearrangement links TRBV28 to TRBJ1-5, with TRBD1 identical over 10 bases. After removal of 3 bases from V and 5 bases from J, the junction contained 7 bases not matched to a gene. Germline lookup yields CDR1 MDHEN and CDR2 SYDVKM. This CDR3 contains 16 residues. CDR3 bases: TGTGCCAGCAGTTTTCAGGACAGGGGGGAGGATCAGCCCCAGCATTTT. It codes for CASSFQDRGEDQPQHF.

The CDR3 is CASSPTAREGQPQHF. CDR3 sequence (DNA): TGCGCCAGCAGCCCGACCGCGAGGGAGGGTCAGCCCCAGCATTTT. The rearrangement links TRBV5-1 to TRBJ1-5; no reliable D call. V was pared by 4 bases and J by 6 bases, with 17 bases between. CDR3 length: 15 residues. The germline V gene encodes CDR1 SGHRS and CDR2 YFSETQ.

The chain couples TRBV10-3 to TRBJ1-1, with 7 bases that match TRBD1. Trimming at V came to 4 bases and at J to 0 bases, leaving 8 bases not matched to a gene. The CDR3 loop spans 16 amino acids. CDR1 and CDR2 from the germline V gene are ENHRY and SYGVKD. The CDR3 DNA sequence: TGTGCCATCAGTGCGAGGACAGGTGCCATGAACACTGAAGCTTTCTTT. Its protein product is CAISARTGAMNTEAFF.

J is TRBJ2-7 and V is TRBV1; the table calls TRBD2, which could not be checked here. TRBV1 is designated a pseudogene. The CDR3 totals 11 residues. CDR3: CTRNSAYEQYF. DNA for the CDR3: TGCACCCGCAATAGCGCCTACGAGCAGTACTTC.

The V and J genes are TRBV7-9 and TRBJ2-7; D may be TRBD2 (5 bases). CDR1 SEHNR and CDR2 FQNEAQ come from the germline V gene (reference sequence). The CDR3 covers 11 residues. V was shortened by 6 bases and J by 7 bases, with 10 bases between the two germline ends. The chain's CDR3 is CASSPLAEQYF. The CDR3, as DNA: TGTGCCAGCAGTCCCCTAGCTGAGCAGTACTTC. Using reference TRBV7-9 and TRBJ2-7 for the parts outside the CDR3, the full variable domain is DTGVSQNPRHKITKRGQNVTFRCDPISEHNRLYWYRQTLGQGPEFLTYFQNEAQLEKSRLLSDRFSAERPKGSFSTLEIQRTEQGDSAMYLCASSPLAEQYFGPGTRLTVT.

The rearrangement links TRBV7-8 to TRBJ1-5; D ambiguous. Germline CDR1 is SGHVS and CDR2 is FQNEAQ. CDR3 length: 16 amino acids. Trimming cost V 2 bases and J 0 bases, with 11 bases left between them. CDR3 coding DNA: TGTGCCAGCAGCTTAACCGGTTTCTATAGCAATCAGCCCCAGCATTTT. It translates to CASSLTGFYSNQPQHF. Supplemented by reference TRBV7-8 and TRBJ1-5, the full variable domain reads GAGVSQSPRYKVAKRGQDVALRCDPISGHVSLFWYQQALGQGPEFLTYFQNEAQLDKSGLPSDRFFAERPEGSVSTLKIQRTQQEDSAVYLCASSLTGFYSNQPQHFGDGTRLSIL.

V is TRBV18 and J is TRBJ1-4, with 10 bases matching TRBD1. The CDR3 loop spans 16 amino acids. Germline-derived CDR1 and CDR2 are KGHSH and LQKENI. V lost 0 bases, J lost 8 bases, and 6 bases stayed unmatched. CDR3 loop: CASSPPSLTGGEKLFF. In nucleotides, the CDR3 is TGTGCCAGCTCACCACCGAGTTTGACAGGGGGCGAAAAACTGTTTTTT.

The rearrangement uses TRBV27 and TRBJ1-5; 7 bases match TRBD1. The length of the CDR3 is 17 residues. J lost 7 bases, V lost 6 bases, and 18 bases had no gene match. CDR1 is MNHEY, CDR2 SMNVEV, per germline (reference sequence). The CDR3 loop reads CASRETGIGAIGQPQHF. The CDR3 DNA follows: TGTGCCAGCAGAGAGACAGGGATTGGGGCCATCGGCCAGCCCCAGCATTTT.